The 16 T cell receptor beta chains reported below all come from one sample, sequenced in a study of T cells in Graves' hyperthyroidism and ophthalmopathy. Researchers took RNA transcripts and amplified the TCR beta CDR3 regions from them. Initially, a first-round RT-PCR of the TCR CDR3 employed the HTBI primer set. TCRdb reprocessed the multiplex PCR reads with MiXCR, giving one entry per CDR3 protein. This sample has about half a million distinct CDR3 sequences, with roughly a quarter found just once. The sequenced sample consisted of blood. Every receptor here comes from a woman in her twenties or thirties with Graves' ophthalmopathy.

This clonotype was observed a few times. The chain combines TRBV19 with TRBJ2-2; D may match TRBD1 or TRBD2 (5 bases each). V was clipped by 7 bases and J by 1 base, with 10 bases between them. This CDR3 contains 14 residues. Germline loops: CDR1 LNHDA, CDR2 SQIVND (reference sequence). CDR3 in amino acids: CASIRDGNTGELFF. The CDR3 DNA reads as TGTGCCAGTATCCGGGACGGGAACACCGGGGAGCTGTTTTTT.

The chain links TRBV6-1 to TRBJ1-6; TRBD1 matches 9 bases. The length of the CDR3 is 17 residues. The germline CDR1 and CDR2 sequences are MNHNS and SASEGT. The V segment lost 0 bases and the J segment 6 bases; nucleotides outside the gene matches: 6. CDR3 DNA sequence: TGTGCCAGCAGTGAAGCGGGGACAGGGATATTTAATTCACCCCTCCACTTT. Amino acids: CASSEAGTGIFNSPLHF.

This clonotype came up many times. The rearrangement joins TRBV29-1 to TRBJ1-2; D perhaps matches TRBD1 (5 bases). The CDR3 runs to 12 residues. Germline V gene data show CDR1 as SQVTM and CDR2 as ANQGSEA. The V end lost 5 bases, the J end lost 5 bases, and 12 bases lay between the germline ends. The DNA of the CDR3 is TGCAGCGTTTCATTGGGGGGATATGGCTACACCTTC. Translating gives CSVSLGGYGYTF.

J is TRBJ1-1 and V is TRBV6-1; no clear D gene. The V gene's germline CDR1 is MNHNS and CDR2 SASEGT. The V gene lost 10 bases and the J gene lost 0 bases, with 9 bases spanning the gap. The CDR3 is 12 amino acids. The CDR3 is CAIRQLNTEAFF. The DNA for the CDR3 is TGTGCCATTCGACAATTGAACACTGAAGCTTTCTTT.

This clonotype was recorded many times. V and J are TRBV5-1 and TRBJ1-1, with 9 bases lining up with TRBD1. CDR3 length: 16 residues. V was clipped by 3 bases and J by 0 bases; unmatched bases: 6. Germline values: CDR1 SGHRS, CDR2 YFSETQ. CDR3 bases: TGCGCCAGCAGCTGGGGACAGGGCCAAGTGAACACTGAAGCTTTCTTT. Amino acid sequence: CASSWGQGQVNTEAFF.

This clonotype was seen many times. The rearrangement joins TRBV27 to TRBJ1-5; D gene ambiguous. Germline V gene data show CDR1 as MNHEY and CDR2 as SMNVEV (reference sequence). V was clipped by 1 base and J by 3 bases, with 16 bases between them. The CDR3 runs 17 residues. The CDR3 DNA sequence: TGTGCCAGCAGTTTATTCGCAGACCAGGTTCCCAATCAGCCCCAGCATTTT. Translation gives CASSLFADQVPNQPQHF.

This clonotype has a handful of counts. At one of its ends the junction is not consistent with the germline gene, which may arise from a read error. The genes are TRBV6-2 or TRBV6-3 and TRBJ1-2, with unresolved D. The CDR3 has 18 residues. Germline values: CDR1 MNHEY, CDR2 SVGEGT. CDR3 coding DNA: TGTGCTAGCAGCGGAACCCCCTTCCGGTCCGCACTTAACTATGGCTACACCTTC. Its translation: CASSGTPFRSALNYGYTF.

Notes on this clonotype: A much larger clone lies one base from this, so it may be a read error. The chain joins TRBV28 to TRBJ1-2; D may be TRBD1 (5 bases). The germline V and J ends were trimmed by 3 bases and 3 bases, with 8 bases remaining between them. The CDR3 runs to 13 residues. The germline V gene has CDR1 MDHEN and CDR2 SYDVKM. Here the CDR3 reads CASSFQTDYGYTF. CDR3 coding DNA: TGTGCCAGCAGTTTCCAGACAGACTATGGCTACACCTTC.

This chain connects TRBV12-3 or TRBV12-4 to TRBJ2-2; TRBD1 agrees at 8 bases. The CDR3 loop spans 16 amino acids. Losses at the gene ends were 5 bases for V and 4 bases for J; bases not matched to a gene: 9. Here the CDR3 reads CASSVTGTGATGELFF. The CDR3 DNA is TGTGCCAGCAGTGTAACCGGGACAGGTGCCACCGGGGAGCTGTTTTTT.

This chain uses TRBV24-1 with TRBJ1-2; possible D gene TRBD1, 6 bases. Germline V gene sequence: CDR1 KGHDR, CDR2 SFDVKD. This CDR3 comprises 16 residues. V was pared by 3 bases and J by 3 bases, with 16 bases between. CDR3 in DNA: TGTGCCACCAGTGATACGGGGACGGACAGCCACTATGGCTACACCTTC. It encodes CATSDTGTDSHYGYTF.

The chain couples TRBV12-3 or TRBV12-4 to TRBJ2-2, with TRBD1 as a possible D gene (7 bases). The CDR3 extends over 14 amino acids. V lost 8 bases and J 4 bases, leaving 14 bases between the germline ends. The chain's CDR3 is CASSIQGGTGELFF. In nucleotides, the CDR3 is TGTGCCAGCTCTATTCAGGGGGGCACCGGGGAGCTGTTTTTT.

This clonotype was observed a handful of times. This chain joins TRBV12-3 or TRBV12-4 and TRBJ2-7; D ambiguous. The CDR3 extends over 13 amino acids. The germline V and J ends were trimmed by 3 bases and 5 bases, with 11 bases remaining between them. CDR3 loop: CASSFWDGNEQYF. The CDR3 nucleotides read TGTGCCAGCAGTTTCTGGGATGGGAACGAGCAGTACTTC.

The genes are TRBV27 and TRBJ2-2, with TRBD2 matching over 12 bases. The CDR3 runs 16 residues. The germline V gene has CDR1 MNHEY and CDR2 SMNVEV (reference sequence). With V trimmed by 4 bases and J by 6 bases, 6 bases remained unmatched. The DNA of the CDR3 is TGTGCCAGCAGTTCCCTAGCTAGCGGGGGGGCCGGGGAGCTGTTTTTT. Protein: CASSSLASGGAGELFF.

This clonotype came up many times. CDR3 sequence: CASTGGGEQPQHF. The CDR3 DNA sequence: TGTGCCAGCACTGGGGGCGGTGAGCAGCCCCAGCATTTT. This chain links TRBV12-3 or TRBV12-4 with TRBJ1-5; the D gene is possibly TRBD1 (6 bases). The CDR3 length is 13 residues. Between the trimmed V and J ends, which lost 7 bases and 7 bases, there was a span of 14 bases.

This clonotype was counted a few times. The V and J genes are TRBV6-1 and TRBJ1-2; D possibly corresponds to TRBD1 (6 bases). The CDR3 runs 14 residues. The ends were cut back, 6 bases at V and 1 base at J, with 12 bases in the middle. The germline V gene encodes CDR1 MNHNS and CDR2 SASEGT. The CDR3: CASSQTGFNYGYTF. The CDR3 coding sequence is TGTGCCAGCAGCCAAACAGGGTTTAACTATGGCTACACCTTC.

This clonotype was detected ten times or more. The gene calls are TRBV20-1 and TRBJ2-2; D ambiguous. CDR3 length: 13 amino acids. Per germline, CDR1 DFQATT and CDR2 SNEGSKA (reference sequence). V lost 1 base to trimming and J lost 3 bases, with 6 bases between them. CDR3 nucleotides: TGCAGTGCTAGAGCCCCCTACACCGGGGAGCTGTTTTTT. Translated, it gives CSARAPYTGELFF.